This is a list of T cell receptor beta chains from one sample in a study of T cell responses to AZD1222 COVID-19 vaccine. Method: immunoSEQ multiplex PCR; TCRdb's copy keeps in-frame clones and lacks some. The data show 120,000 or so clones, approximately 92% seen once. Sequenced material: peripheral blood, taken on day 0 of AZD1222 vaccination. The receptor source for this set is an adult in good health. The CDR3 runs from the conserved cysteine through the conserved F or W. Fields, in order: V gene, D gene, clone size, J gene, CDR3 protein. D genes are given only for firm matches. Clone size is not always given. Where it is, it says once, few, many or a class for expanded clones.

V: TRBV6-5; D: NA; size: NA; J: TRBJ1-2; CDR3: CASSSGAYGYTF
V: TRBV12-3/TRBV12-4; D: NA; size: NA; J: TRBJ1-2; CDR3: CASSLAGWSGYTF
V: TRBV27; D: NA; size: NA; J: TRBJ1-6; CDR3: CASSPDRLYNSPLHF
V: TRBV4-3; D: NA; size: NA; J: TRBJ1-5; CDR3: CASSQDANQPQHF
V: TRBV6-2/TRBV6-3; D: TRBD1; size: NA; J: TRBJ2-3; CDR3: CASSPIGQGPFTDTQYF
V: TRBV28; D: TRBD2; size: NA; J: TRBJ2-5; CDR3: CASSLLSSTGGKETQYF
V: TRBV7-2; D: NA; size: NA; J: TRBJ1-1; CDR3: CASSLRMTTFEAFF
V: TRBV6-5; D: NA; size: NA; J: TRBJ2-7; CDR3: CASSILASEQYF
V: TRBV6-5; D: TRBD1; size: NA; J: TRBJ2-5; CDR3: CASSLGQGGETQYF
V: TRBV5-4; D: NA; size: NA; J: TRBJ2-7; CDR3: CASSSQTPGRWAYEQYF
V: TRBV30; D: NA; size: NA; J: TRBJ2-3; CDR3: CAWSPAGFTDTQYF
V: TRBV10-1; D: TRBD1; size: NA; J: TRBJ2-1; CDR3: CASIKEFAGTEVNEQFF
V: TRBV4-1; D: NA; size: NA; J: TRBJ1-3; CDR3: CASSQEGGGGALYF
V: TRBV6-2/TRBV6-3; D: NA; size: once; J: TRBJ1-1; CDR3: CASSLQDGFMITEAFF
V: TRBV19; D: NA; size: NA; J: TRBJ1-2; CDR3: CASSIGSLSYGYTF
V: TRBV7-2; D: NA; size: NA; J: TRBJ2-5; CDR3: CASSWGTQQETQYF
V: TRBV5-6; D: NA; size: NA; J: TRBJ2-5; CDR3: CASRNRGASLETQYF
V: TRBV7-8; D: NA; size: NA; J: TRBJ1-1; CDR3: CASSLVSSPSSSGGVMNTEAFF
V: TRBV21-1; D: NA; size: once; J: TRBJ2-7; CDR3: CASSTQPTGHEQYF
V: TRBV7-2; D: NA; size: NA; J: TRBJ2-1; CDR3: CASSPAGSLKNEQFF
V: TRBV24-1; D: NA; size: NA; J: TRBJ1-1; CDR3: CATSGAMNTEAFF
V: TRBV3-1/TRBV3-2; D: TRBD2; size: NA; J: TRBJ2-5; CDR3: CASSTAGGAVGKTQYF
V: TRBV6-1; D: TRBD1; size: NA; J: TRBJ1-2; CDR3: CASSEEVFPQGDVNGYTF
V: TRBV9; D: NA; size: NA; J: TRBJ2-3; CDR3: CASSPSGTADTQYF
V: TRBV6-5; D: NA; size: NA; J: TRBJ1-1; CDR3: CASSYRGALNTEAFF
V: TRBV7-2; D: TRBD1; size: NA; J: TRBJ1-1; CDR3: CASRPRTGKGTEAFF
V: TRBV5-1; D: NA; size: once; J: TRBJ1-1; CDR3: CASSYLRNMNTEAFF
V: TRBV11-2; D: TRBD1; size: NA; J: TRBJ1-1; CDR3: CASSLGQADNTEAFF
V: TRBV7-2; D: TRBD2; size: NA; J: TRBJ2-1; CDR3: CASSSGLAGYNEQFF
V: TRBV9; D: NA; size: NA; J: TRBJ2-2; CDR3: CASSAQGPGELFF
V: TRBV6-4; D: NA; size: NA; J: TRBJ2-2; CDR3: CASSDTSSGELFF
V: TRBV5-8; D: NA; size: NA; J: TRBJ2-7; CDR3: CASSLGGGEQYF
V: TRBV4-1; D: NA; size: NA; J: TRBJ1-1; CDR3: CASSPGGAGDMNTEAFF
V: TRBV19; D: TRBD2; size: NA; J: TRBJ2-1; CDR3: CASSGLAGSYNEQFF
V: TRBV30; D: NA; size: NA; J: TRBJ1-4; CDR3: CALTRDPATNEKLFF
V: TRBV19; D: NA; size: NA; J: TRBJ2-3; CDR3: CASSIGTQGLVYTDTQYF
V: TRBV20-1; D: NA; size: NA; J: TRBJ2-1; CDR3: CSAGTTNEQFF
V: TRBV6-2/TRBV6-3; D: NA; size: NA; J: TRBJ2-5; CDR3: CASSYLGVPETQYF
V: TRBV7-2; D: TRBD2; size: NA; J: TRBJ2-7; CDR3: CASSCGYWTSGDEQYF
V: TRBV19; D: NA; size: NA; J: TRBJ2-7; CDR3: CASSMGNEQYF
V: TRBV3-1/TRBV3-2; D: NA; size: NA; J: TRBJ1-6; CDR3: CASSGGADSPLHF
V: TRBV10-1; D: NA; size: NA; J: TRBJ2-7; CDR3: CASSPTVEGGYEQYF
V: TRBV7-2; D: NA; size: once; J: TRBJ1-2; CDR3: CASSLYDSAYGYTF
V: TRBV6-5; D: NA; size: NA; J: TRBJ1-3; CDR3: CASSYSVWVSGNTIYF
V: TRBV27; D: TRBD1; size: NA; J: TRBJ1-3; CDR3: CASSLSGSTGGKGGNTIYF
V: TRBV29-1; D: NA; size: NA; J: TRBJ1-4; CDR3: CSVEWGGSATNEKLFF
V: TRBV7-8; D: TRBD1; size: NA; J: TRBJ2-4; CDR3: CASSLGPGQGRAKNIQYF